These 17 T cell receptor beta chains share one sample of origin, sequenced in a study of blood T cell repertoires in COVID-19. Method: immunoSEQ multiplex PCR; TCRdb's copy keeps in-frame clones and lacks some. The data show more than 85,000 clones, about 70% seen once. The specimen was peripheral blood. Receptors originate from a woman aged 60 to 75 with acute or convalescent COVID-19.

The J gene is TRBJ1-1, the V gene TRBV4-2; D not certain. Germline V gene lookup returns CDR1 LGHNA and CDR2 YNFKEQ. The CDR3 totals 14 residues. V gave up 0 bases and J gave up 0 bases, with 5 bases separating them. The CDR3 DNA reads TGTGCCAGCAGCCAAGAGAGGGTGAACACTGAAGCTTTCTTT. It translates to CASSQERVNTEAFF.

CDR3 DNA sequence: TGTGCCTGGAGTTTTGGCGGGGAGAAAACCCAGTTCTTC. The encoded protein is CAWSFGGEKTQFF. V and J are TRBV30 and TRBJ2-1, with D possibly being TRBD2 (6 bases). Germline V gene data show CDR1 as GTSNPN and CDR2 as SVGIG (reference sequence). V was clipped by 2 bases and J by 13 bases, with 18 bases between them. The CDR3 extends over 13 amino acids.

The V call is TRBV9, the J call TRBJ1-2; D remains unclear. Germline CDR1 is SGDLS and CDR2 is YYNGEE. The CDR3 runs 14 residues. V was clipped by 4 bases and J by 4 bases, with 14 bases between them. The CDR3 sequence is CASSLASGSYGYTF. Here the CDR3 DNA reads TGTGCCAGCAGCCTTGCTTCGGGGTCCTATGGCTACACCTTC.

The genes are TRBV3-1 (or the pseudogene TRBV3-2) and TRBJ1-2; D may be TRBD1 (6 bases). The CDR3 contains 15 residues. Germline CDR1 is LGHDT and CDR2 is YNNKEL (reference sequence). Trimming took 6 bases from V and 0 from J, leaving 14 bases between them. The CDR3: CASSSTGKANYGYTF. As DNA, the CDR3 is TGTGCCAGCAGTTCAACAGGGAAAGCTAACTATGGCTACACCTTC.

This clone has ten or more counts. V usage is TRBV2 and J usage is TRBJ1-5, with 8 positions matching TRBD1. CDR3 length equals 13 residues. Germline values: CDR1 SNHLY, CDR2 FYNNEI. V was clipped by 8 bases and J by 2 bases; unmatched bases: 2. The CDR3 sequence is CASAGGGNQPQHF. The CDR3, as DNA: TGTGCCAGCGCAGGGGGCGGCAATCAGCCCCAGCATTTT.

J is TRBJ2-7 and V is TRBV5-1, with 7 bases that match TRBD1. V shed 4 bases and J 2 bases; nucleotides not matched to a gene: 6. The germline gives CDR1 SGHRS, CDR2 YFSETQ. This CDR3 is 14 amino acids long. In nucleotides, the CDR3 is TGCGCCAGCAGCATGACAGGGAACCCCTACGAGCAGTACTTC. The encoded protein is CASSMTGNPYEQYF.

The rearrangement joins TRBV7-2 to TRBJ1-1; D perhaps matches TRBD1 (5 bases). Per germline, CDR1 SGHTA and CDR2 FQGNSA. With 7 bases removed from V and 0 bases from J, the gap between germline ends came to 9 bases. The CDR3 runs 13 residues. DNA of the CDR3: TGTGCCAGCACAGGGTATATGAACACTGAAGCTTTCTTT. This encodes CASTGYMNTEAFF.

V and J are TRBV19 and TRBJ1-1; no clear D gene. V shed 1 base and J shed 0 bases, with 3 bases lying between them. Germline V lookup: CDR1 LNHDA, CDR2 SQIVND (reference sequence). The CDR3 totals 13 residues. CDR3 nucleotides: TGTGCCAGTAGTATAGCTGTGAACACTGAAGCTTTCTTT. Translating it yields CASSIAVNTEAFF.

The CDR3 region is CASRTMETQYF. For the CDR3, the DNA is TGTGCCAGCAGAACTATGGAGACCCAGTACTTC. This chain joins TRBV6-5 and TRBJ2-5; D uncertain. CDR3 size: 11 residues. Trimming took off 6 bases at V and 5 bases at J, with 7 bases between the two ends. Germline assignment: CDR1 MNHEY and CDR2 SVGAGI.

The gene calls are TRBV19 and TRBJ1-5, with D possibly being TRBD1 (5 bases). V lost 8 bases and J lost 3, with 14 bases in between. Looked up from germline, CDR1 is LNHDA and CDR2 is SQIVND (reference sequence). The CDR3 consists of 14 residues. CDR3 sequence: CASGFQGNNQPQHF. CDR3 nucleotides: TGTGCCAGTGGGTTCCAGGGTAACAATCAGCCCCAGCATTTT.

CDR3 loop: CASSTGQGVNQPQHF. The CDR3 DNA is TGTGCCAGTAGTACAGGACAGGGAGTCAATCAGCCCCAGCATTTT. The rearrangement joins TRBV19 to TRBJ1-5; 8 positions match TRBD1. The germline V gene encodes CDR1 LNHDA and CDR2 SQIVND (reference sequence). This CDR3 is 15 amino acids long. V was clipped by 4 bases and J by 3 bases; unmatched bases: 5.

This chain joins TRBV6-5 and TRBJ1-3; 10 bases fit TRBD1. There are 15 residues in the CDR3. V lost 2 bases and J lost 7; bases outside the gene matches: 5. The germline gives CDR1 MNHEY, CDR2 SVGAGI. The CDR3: CASSYMGQGMNTIYF. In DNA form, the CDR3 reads TGTGCCAGCAGTTACATGGGACAGGGGATGAACACCATATATTTT.

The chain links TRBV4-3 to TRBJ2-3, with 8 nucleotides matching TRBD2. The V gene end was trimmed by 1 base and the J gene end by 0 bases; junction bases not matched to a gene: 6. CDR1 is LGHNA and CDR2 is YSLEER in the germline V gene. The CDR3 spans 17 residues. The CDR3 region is CASSQGVSGTSTDTQYF. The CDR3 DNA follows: TGCGCCAGCAGCCAAGGGGTTAGCGGGACTAGCACAGATACGCAGTATTTT.

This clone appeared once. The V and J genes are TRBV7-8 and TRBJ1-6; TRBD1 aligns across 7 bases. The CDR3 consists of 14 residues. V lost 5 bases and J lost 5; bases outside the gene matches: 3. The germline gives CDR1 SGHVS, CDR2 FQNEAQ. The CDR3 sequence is CASSRDRNNSPLHF. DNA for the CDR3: TGTGCCAGCAGCCGGGACAGAAATAATTCACCCCTCCACTTT.

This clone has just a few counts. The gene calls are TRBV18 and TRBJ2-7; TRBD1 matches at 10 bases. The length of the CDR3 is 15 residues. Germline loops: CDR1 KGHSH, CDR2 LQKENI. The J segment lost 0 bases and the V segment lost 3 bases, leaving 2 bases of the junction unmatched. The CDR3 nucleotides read TGTGCCAGCTCACCCAGGACAGGGGGCTCCTACGAGCAGTACTTC. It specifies CASSPRTGGSYEQYF.

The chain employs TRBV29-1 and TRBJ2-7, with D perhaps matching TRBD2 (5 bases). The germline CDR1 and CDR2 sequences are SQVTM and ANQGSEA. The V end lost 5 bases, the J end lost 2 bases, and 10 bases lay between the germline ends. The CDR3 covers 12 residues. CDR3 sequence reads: CSVTRGTYEQYF. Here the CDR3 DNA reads TGCAGCGTTACCCGGGGAACCTACGAGCAGTACTTC.

DNA of the CDR3: TGTGCCACATCAACAGGCGACTCTGGAAACACCATATATTTT. Encoded protein: CATSTGDSGNTIYF. The rearrangement joins TRBV28 to TRBJ1-3; maybe TRBD1 (5 bases). Trimming removed 10 bases from V and 0 bases from J, with 13 bases in between. Per the germline V gene, CDR1 is MDHEN and CDR2 is SYDVKM. The CDR3 length is 14 residues. The variable domain in full, with the rest retrieved from reference TRBV28 and TRBJ1-3, is DVKVTQSSRYLVKRTGEKVFLECVQDMDHENMFWYRQDPGLGLRLIYFSYDVKMKEKGDIPEGYSVSREKKERFSLILESASTNQTSMYLCATSTGDSGNTIYFGEGSWLTVV.